This paragraph reports one TCR beta chain. This specimen belongs to a study of cytomegalovirus exposure and HLA in healthy donors. Germline CDR1 SGHTA, CDR2 FQGTGA. The CDR3 spans 15 residues. Trimming pared 4 bases from V and 2 bases from J, leaving 15 bases between. These donors were members of the 120-subject validation cohort, a group separate from the approximately 700-subject first cohort. TCRdb keeps only in-frame clones here, not all; method: immunoSEQ multiplex PCR. This sample has about 130,000 clones; 89% occur once, and the top ten carry 1% to 1.5%. Sequencing input: PBMCs. The TCR sequence derives from a woman younger than 35 in good health and CMV-seronegative. This rearrangement joins TRBV7-3 to TRBJ2-7; TRBD2 is a possible D gene (8 bases). CDR3: CASSSGQREPYEQYF. Here the CDR3 DNA reads TGTGCCAGCAGCTCGGGACAGCGGGAGCCCTACGAGCAGTACTTC.